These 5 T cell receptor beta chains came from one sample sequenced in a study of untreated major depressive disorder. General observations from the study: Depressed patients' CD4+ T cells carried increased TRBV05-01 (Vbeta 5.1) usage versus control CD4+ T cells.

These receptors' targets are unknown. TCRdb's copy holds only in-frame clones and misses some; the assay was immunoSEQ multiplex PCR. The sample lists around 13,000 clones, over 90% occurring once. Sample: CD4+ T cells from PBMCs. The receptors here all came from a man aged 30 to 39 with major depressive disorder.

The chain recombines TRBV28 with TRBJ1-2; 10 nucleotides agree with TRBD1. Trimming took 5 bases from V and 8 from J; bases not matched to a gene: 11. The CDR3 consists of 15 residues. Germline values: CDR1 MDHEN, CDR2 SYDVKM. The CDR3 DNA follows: TGTGCCAGCAGTCCCCACCGGGGACAGGGGAGAGGCTACACCTTC. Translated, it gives CASSPHRGQGRGYTF.

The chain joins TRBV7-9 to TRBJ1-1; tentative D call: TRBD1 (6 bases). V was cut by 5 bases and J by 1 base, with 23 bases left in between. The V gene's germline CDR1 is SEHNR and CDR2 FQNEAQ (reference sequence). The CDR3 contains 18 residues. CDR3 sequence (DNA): TGTGCCAGCAGCCCACGATACAGGGTCGGTAAGAAGAACACTGAAGCTTTCTTT. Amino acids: CASSPRYRVGKKNTEAFF.

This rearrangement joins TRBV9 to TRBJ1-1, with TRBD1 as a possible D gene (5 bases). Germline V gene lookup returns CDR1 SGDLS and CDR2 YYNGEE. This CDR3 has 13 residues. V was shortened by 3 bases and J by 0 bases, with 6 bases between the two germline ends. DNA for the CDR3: TGTGCCAGCAGCGAGACAGTGAACACTGAAGCTTTCTTT. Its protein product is CASSETVNTEAFF.

As DNA, the CDR3 is TGTGCCAGCAGGAGAAGGCAGGGGGACTCAGATACGCAGTATTTT. As protein: CASRRRQGDSDTQYF. The chain is built from TRBV2 and TRBJ2-3; tentatively, D is TRBD1 (7 bases). V shed 6 bases and J shed 4 bases, with 17 bases lying between them. This CDR3 has 15 amino acids. The germline CDR1 and CDR2 sequences are SNHLY and FYNNEI.

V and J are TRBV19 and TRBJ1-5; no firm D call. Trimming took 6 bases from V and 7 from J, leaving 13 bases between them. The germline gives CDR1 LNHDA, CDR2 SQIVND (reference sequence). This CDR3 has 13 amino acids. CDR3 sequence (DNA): TGTGCCAGTAGGCAGGTCCAAGGCCAGCCCCAGCATTTT. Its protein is CASRQVQGQPQHF.